This T cell receptor (beta chain) originates from a study of T cell repertoires in cytomegalovirus infection. Findings of the study overall: There were HLA-C-restricted CMV-specific TCR beta clonotypes dominating the ex vivo response.

TCRdb analysed the reads with MiXCR anew, one entry per CDR3 protein. This sample yields roughly 920,000 distinct CDR3 sequences, of which approximately 31% are seen a single time; around 15% belongs to the top ten. Germline CDR1 is SGHNT and CDR2 is YENEEA. With V trimmed by 3 bases and J by 2 bases, 7 bases remained unmatched. This CDR3 has 16 amino acids. This clonotype was counted at least ten times. Its target is not known. This rearrangement joins TRBV11-3 to TRBJ2-1; 7 nucleotides match TRBD2. The clonotype originates from a human donor in good health (CMV status not recorded). Some clones in this sample may be carry-over from other donors' samples. The material sequenced was cultured CD8+ T cells from PBMCs, taken from culture after CMV antigen stimulation. The CDR3 is CASSFLRGGAYNEQFF. CDR3 nucleotides: TGTGCCAGCAGCTTTCTCCGTGGGGGGGCCTACAATGAGCAGTTCTTC.